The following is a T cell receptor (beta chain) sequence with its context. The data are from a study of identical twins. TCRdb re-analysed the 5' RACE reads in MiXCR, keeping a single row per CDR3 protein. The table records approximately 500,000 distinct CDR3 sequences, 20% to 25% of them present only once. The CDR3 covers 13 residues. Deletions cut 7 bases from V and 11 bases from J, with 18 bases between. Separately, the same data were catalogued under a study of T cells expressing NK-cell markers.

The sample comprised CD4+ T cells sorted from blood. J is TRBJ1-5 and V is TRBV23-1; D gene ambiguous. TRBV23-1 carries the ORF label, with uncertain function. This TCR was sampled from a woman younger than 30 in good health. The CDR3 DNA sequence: TGCGCCAGCATCCTGGTGGCCGGTATTTCCCAGCATTTT. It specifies CASILVAGISQHF.